This entry is about one TCR beta chain. Its cognate antigen is unknown. The source of the sample is a study of T cell repertoires in cytomegalovirus infection. Across the whole study: In public TCR beta signatures, there were indications of both CMV infection and matching HLA type. The study's findings and limits: The ex vivo response was dominated by HLA-C-restricted CMV-specific TCR beta clonotypes. Cumulated frequencies of public TCR beta families served to identify carriers of CMV plus the relevant HLA.

TCRdb fed the reads into MiXCR, producing one record per CDR3 protein. This sample has about 490,000 distinct CDR3 sequences, with approximately 15% found just once. After removal of 1 base from V and 0 bases from J, the junction contained 2 bases not matched to a gene. In germline, CDR1 is MNHEY, CDR2 SMNVEV (reference sequence). This CDR3 has 16 amino acids. The V and J genes are TRBV27 and TRBJ2-2; 7 bases agree with TRBD1. The sample consisted of CD8+ T cells from PBMCs. This TCR came from a human donor in good health (CMV status not recorded). Some clones in this sample may be carry-over from other donors' samples. The CDR3 protein is CASSLYRGANTGELFF. DNA for the CDR3: TGTGCCAGCAGTTTATACAGGGGCGCGAACACCGGGGAGCTGTTTTTT.